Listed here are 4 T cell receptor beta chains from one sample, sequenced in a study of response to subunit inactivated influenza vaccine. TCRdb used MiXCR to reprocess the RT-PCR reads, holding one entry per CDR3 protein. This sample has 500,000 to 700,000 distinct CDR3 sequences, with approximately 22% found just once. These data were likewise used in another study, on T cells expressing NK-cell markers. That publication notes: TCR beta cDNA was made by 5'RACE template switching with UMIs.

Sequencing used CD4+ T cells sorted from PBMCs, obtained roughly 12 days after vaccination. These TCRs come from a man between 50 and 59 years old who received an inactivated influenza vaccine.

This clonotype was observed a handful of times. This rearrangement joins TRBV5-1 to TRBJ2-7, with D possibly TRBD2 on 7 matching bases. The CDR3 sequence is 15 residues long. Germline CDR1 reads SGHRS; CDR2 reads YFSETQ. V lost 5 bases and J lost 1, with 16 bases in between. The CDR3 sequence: CASRGPGGPSYEQYF. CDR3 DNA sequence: TGCGCCAGCAGGGGACCCGGGGGGCCATCCTACGAGCAGTACTTC.

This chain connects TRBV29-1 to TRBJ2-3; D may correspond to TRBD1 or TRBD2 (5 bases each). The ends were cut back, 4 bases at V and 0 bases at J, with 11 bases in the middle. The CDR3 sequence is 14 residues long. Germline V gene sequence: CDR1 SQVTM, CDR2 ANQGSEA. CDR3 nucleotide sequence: TGCAGCGTTGCCCCGAGGGGAAGCACAGATACGCAGTATTTT. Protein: CSVAPRGSTDTQYF.

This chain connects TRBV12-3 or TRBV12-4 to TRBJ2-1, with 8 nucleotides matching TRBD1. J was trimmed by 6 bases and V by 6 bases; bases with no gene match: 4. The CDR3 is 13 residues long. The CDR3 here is CASRDRGFNEQFF. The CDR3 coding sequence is TGTGCCAGCAGAGACAGGGGTTTCAATGAGCAGTTCTTC.

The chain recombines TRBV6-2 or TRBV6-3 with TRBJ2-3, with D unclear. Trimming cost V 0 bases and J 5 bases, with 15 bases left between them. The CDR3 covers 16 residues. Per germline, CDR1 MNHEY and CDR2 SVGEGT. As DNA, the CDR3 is TGTGCCAGCAGTTACTCGACCGGATCCGCTGGAGATACGCAGTATTTT. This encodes CASSYSTGSAGDTQYF.